These T cell receptor beta chains were read from a single sample in a study of siplizumab effects on memory and regulatory T cells. The data were produced by immunoSEQ multiplex PCR, yet TCRdb's version contains in-frame clones alone and is incomplete. Of approximately 56,000 clones listed, about 97% are singletons. The specimen was naive CD8+ T cells sorted from blood. All receptors come from a human donor in good health. The CDR3 runs from the conserved cysteine through the conserved F or W. The D gene is left open where the match is weak. Expanded clones are given a class, and other clones once, few, many or no size at all.

CDR3 protein	CDR3 DNA	clone size	D gene	V gene	J gene
CASSLEQGRYGYTF	TGTGCCAGCAGCTTAGAACAGGGGCGCTATGGCTACACCTTC	-	TRBD1	TRBV7-9	TRBJ1-2
CASSFILDRDRGTKNIQYF	TGTGCCAGCAGCTTTATCCTCGACCGGGACAGGGGAACCAAAAACATTCAGTACTTC	-	TRBD1	TRBV5-8	TRBJ2-4
CASSGVTGAFYEQYF	TGTGCCAGCAGTGGCGTGACAGGGGCCTTCTACGAGCAGTACTTC	-	TRBD1	TRBV2	TRBJ2-7
CASSFLAGVSGELFF	TGTGCCAGCAGTTTCCTAGCGGGAGTTTCCGGGGAGCTGTTTTTT	-	TRBD2	TRBV28	TRBJ2-2
CASSARDLTYEQYF	TGTGCCAGCAGCGCCCGGGACTTGACCTACGAGCAGTACTTC	-	-	TRBV9	TRBJ2-7
CASSFTGNTEAFF	TGTGCCAGCAGTTTTACAGGGAACACTGAAGCTTTCTTT	-	-	TRBV7-3	TRBJ1-1
CASSAHISAGGPGELFF	TGTGCCAGCAGCGCCCACATATCAGCGGGAGGGCCCGGGGAGCTGTTTTTT	-	TRBD2	TRBV9	TRBJ2-2
CASSLEGTNYGYTF	TGTGCCAGCAGCTTGGAGGGGACAAACTATGGCTACACCTTC	once	-	TRBV5-4	TRBJ1-2
CAWGAGVEQFF	TGTGCCTGGGGAGCGGGAGTTGAGCAGTTCTTC	-	TRBD2	TRBV30	TRBJ2-1
CASSLVKVDRLSSYEQYF	TGTGCCAGCAGCTTAGTAAAAGTCGACAGGCTGAGCTCCTACGAGCAGTACTTC	-	-	TRBV7-6	TRBJ2-7
CASSLSKGLALHEQYF	TGTGCCAGCAGTTTATCGAAGGGACTAGCTCTGCACGAGCAGTACTTC	-	TRBD2	TRBV27	TRBJ2-7
CASSPLLREQGSSGANVLTF	TGTGCCAGCAGCCCCCTACTTCGCGAACAGGGTAGCTCTGGGGCCAACGTCCTGACTTTC	-	-	TRBV28	TRBJ2-6
CASSLTGGGGETQYF	TGTGCCAGCAGCTTGACAGGTGGGGGGGGAGAGACCCAGTACTTC	-	-	TRBV7-8	TRBJ2-5
CASSLDEGGYTF	TGTGCCAGCAGCCTGGACGAGGGGGGCTACACCTTC	-	-	TRBV9	TRBJ1-2
CALHRVENTIYF	TGTGCCTTACACAGGGTGGAAAACACCATATATTTT	-	-	TRBV30	TRBJ1-3
CASSIGQGGNYGYTF	TGCGCCAGCAGCATCGGACAGGGAGGGAACTATGGCTACACCTTC	-	TRBD1	TRBV5-1	TRBJ1-2
CASRVSGTGGIEQYF	TGTGCCAGCAGGGTCTCGGGGACAGGGGGCATCGAGCAGTACTTC	-	TRBD1	TRBV6-1	TRBJ2-7
CATSRDRAEETQYF	TGTGCCACCAGCAGAGATCGGGCGGAAGAGACCCAGTACTTC	-	-	TRBV15	TRBJ2-5
CASSSKHWTSGSREETQYF	TGTGCCAGCAGCTCAAAGCACTGGACTAGCGGGAGTAGGGAAGAGACCCAGTACTTC	-	TRBD2	TRBV11-2	TRBJ2-5
CASSDGTSAVRDTQYF	TGTGCCAGCAGCGACGGGACTAGCGCAGTTCGGGATACGCAGTATTTT	-	TRBD2	TRBV11-1	TRBJ2-3
CASSSSGIVPSYEQYF	TGCGCCAGCAGCTCCTCCGGGATAGTACCCTCCTACGAGCAGTACTTC	once	-	TRBV5-1	TRBJ2-7
CASSYSPQYF	TGTGCCAGCAGTTACTCCCCCCAGTACTTC	-	-	TRBV6-6	TRBJ2-5
CASSLLGSGPYEQYF	TGTGCCAGCAGCCTCCTAGGGAGCGGACCCTACGAGCAGTACTTC	-	-	TRBV7-9	TRBJ2-7
CSLQRNYGYTF	TGCAGTTTACAGCGTAACTATGGCTACACCTTC	-	-	TRBV20-1	TRBJ1-2
CASSLGYEGSSGNTIYF	TGTGCCAGCAGCTTAGGTTACGAGGGATCCTCTGGAAACACCATATATTTT	-	-	TRBV7-2	TRBJ1-3
CASSQDRAPAIFEQFF	TGTGCCAGCAGCCAAGACCGGGCCCCCGCAATTTTTGAGCAGTTCTTC	once	-	TRBV14	TRBJ2-1
CASSLAVSYNEQFF	TGTGCCAGCAGCCTAGCGGTCTCCTACAATGAGCAGTTCTTC	-	TRBD2	TRBV9	TRBJ2-1
CASLQQREGTDTQYF	TGTGCCAGTCTCCAGCAGCGGGAGGGCACAGATACGCAGTATTTT	-	TRBD2	TRBV6-1	TRBJ2-3
CASSLWGQGIEPQHF	TGTGCCAGCAGCTTATGGGGGCAGGGAATTGAGCCCCAGCATTTT	-	-	TRBV7-2	TRBJ1-5
CASSEDQYTDTQYF	TGCGCCAGCAGTGAGGACCAGTACACAGATACGCAGTATTTT	-	-	TRBV10-2	TRBJ2-3
CASSKDRPYEQYF	TGTGCCAGCAGCAAAGATAGACCGTACGAGCAGTACTTC	-	-	TRBV21-1	TRBJ2-7
CASSEPTSTDTQYF	TGTGCCAGCAGTGAACCTACTAGCACAGATACGCAGTATTTT	-	-	TRBV2	TRBJ2-3
CATSRGQAGNTIYF	TGTGCCACCAGCAGAGGGCAGGCGGGAAACACCATATATTTT	-	-	TRBV15	TRBJ1-3
CASMPPTGVNVLTF	TGTGCCAGCATGCCCCCTACAGGGGTCAACGTCCTGACTTTC	once	TRBD1	TRBV7-8	TRBJ2-6
CASSPGLPSGANVLTF	TGCGCCAGCAGCCCGGGACTGCCCTCTGGGGCCAACGTCCTGACTTTC	-	-	TRBV5-1	TRBJ2-6
CAWSVITYEQYF	TGTGCCTGGAGTGTAATCACTTACGAGCAGTACTTC	once	-	TRBV30	TRBJ2-7
CASSSFAGEQFF	TGTGCCAGCAGCTCATTCGCCGGGGAGCAGTTCTTC	-	-	TRBV5-4	TRBJ2-1
CATSRSGLAGAEQYF	TGTGCCACCAGCAGGTCGGGACTAGCGGGAGCAGAGCAGTACTTC	-	TRBD2	TRBV15	TRBJ2-7
CASSVQGSGNTIYF	TGTGCCAGCAGCGTACAGGGTTCTGGAAACACCATATATTTT	-	-	TRBV9	TRBJ1-3
CASTTGTGIMNTEAFF	TGTGCCAGCACCACTGGGACAGGGATCATGAACACTGAAGCTTTCTTT	-	TRBD1	TRBV28	TRBJ1-1
CAWRAGATNTGELFF	TGTGCCTGGAGAGCCGGGGCTACGAACACCGGGGAGCTGTTTTTT	-	-	TRBV30	TRBJ2-2
CAWKRELTDTQYF	TGTGCCTGGAAGCGGGAGCTGACAGATACGCAGTATTTT	-	TRBD2	TRBV30	TRBJ2-3
CARSGGGQGVLYEQYF	TGTGCCCGCAGCGGGGGGGGACAGGGGGTCCTCTACGAGCAGTACTTC	-	-	TRBV25-1	TRBJ2-7
CASNFAGGPNEQYF	TGCGCCAGCAATTTTGCGGGAGGGCCGAACGAGCAGTACTTC	-	TRBD2	TRBV10-2	TRBJ2-7
CASSHPQYF	TGTGCCAGCAGCCACCCGCAGTACTTC	-	-	TRBV27	TRBJ2-7